The rows below give T cell receptor beta chains drawn from one sample of a study of cytomegalovirus exposure and HLA in healthy donors. Profiled with immunoSEQ multiplex PCR; TCRdb holds only in-frame clones, not every one. Of approximately 97,000 clones listed, 73% were seen once; the top ten hold more than 3%. The sequencing sample was made of PBMCs. The source is a man aged 35 to 55 in good health and CMV-seronegative. CDR3s include the opening cysteine and the closing phenylalanine or tryptophan. D genes are given only for firm matches. Clone size is given for some rows only: seen once, a few or many times, or a class if the clone is expanded.

>-|TRBV5-6|TRBD1|TRBJ2-3
TGTGCCAGCAGCTCAACTTCGACAGGGCCAGATACGCAGTATTTT
CASSSTSTGPDTQYF
>few|TRBV29-1|TRBD2|TRBJ2-7
TGCAGCACCCTCCACGGGGGGGCCTACGAGCAGTACTTC
CSTLHGGAYEQYF
>few|TRBV18|-|TRBJ1-5
TGTGCCAGCTCACCCTTTGGCAGCAATCAGCCCCAGCATTTT
CASSPFGSNQPQHF
>-|TRBV4-1|TRBD1|TRBJ2-2
TGCGCCAGCAGCCAATTCCAGGGGGCGAGGACCGGGGAGCTGTTTTTT
CASSQFQGARTGELFF
>once|TRBV5-6|-|TRBJ1-1
TGTGCCAGCAGCTTCCGGACGCGACTAAACACTGAAGCTTTCTTT
CASSFRTRLNTEAFF
>-|TRBV7-8|TRBD1|TRBJ2-5
TGTGCCAGCAGCTCCTCCCTGGGACAGGGGGCTCAAGAGACCCAGTACTTC
CASSSSLGQGAQETQYF
>-|TRBV5-1|-|TRBJ2-2
TGCGCCAGCAGCTTCATAGGGAGCACCGGGGAGCTGTTTTTT
CASSFIGSTGELFF
>-|TRBV5-1|-|TRBJ1-1
TGCGCCAGCAGCTTGGCCTTCAGGAAAATGAACACTGAAGCTTTCTTT
CASSLAFRKMNTEAFF
>once|TRBV2|-|TRBJ1-1
TGTGCCAGCAGTCAAGGGGATCAGGTTGACGGGATGAACACTGAAGCTTTCTTT
CASSQGDQVDGMNTEAFF
>-|TRBV9|-|TRBJ2-5
TGTGCCAGCAGCGAGAGGGTAGGCTCAGAGACCCAGTACTTC
CASSERVGSETQYF
>-|TRBV5-1|TRBD2|TRBJ2-7
TGCGCCAGCAGCTCAAGAGCCGGGACTATGAACTACGAGCAGTACTTC
CASSSRAGTMNYEQYF
>-|TRBV4-2|TRBD1|TRBJ2-7
TGTGCCAGCAGCCAAGACAGACAGGGGGCGGTCGAGCAGTACTTC
CASSQDRQGAVEQYF
>-|TRBV7-2|-|TRBJ1-4
TGTGCCAGCAGTACCTCCCCAGGCACTAATGAAAAACTGTTTTTT
CASSTSPGTNEKLFF
>few|TRBV6-5|-|TRBJ2-7
TGTGCCAGCAGTTTTACCCGGGCCTACGAGCAGTACTTC
CASSFTRAYEQYF